What follows describes a single T cell receptor beta chain. Its specificity is not known. The sample comes from a study of cytomegalovirus exposure and HLA in healthy donors. Study details: The same platform as the roughly 670 first-cohort repertoires was used for the 90 to 150 validation repertoires, a later analysis reported. Overall study results and limits: A classifier reportedly called cytomegalovirus status with high sensitivity and specificity. Many donors carried some public TCRs, although rarity characterized most TCR sequences.

The ends were cut back, 1 base at V and 5 bases at J, with 6 bases in the middle. The CDR3 is 13 amino acids. Germline V gene lookup returns CDR1 LNHDA and CDR2 SQIVND (reference sequence). Data came from immunoSEQ multiplex PCR; TCRdb stores just in-frame clones and leaves some out. This sample has about 100,000 clones, with around 96% found just once. The source is a woman between 18 and 29 years old in good health and CMV-seronegative. This sequence joins TRBV19 and TRBJ1-5; a possible D gene is TRBD1 (5 bases). The sample was PBMCs. CDR3 sequence (DNA): TGTGCCAGTAGTATAGGCAGGGATCAGCCCCAGCATTTT. Its translation is CASSIGRDQPQHF.